Shown below are 2 T cell receptor beta chains from a single sample sequenced in a study of shared clonotypes between healthy human individuals. TCRdb keeps only in-frame clones here, not all; method: immunoSEQ multiplex PCR. The sample gives about 1.5 million clones, 98% of which show up once; approximately 0.44% is in the top ten. Material: naive CD4+ T cells sorted from blood. Subset denoted: CD45RA+ positively selected. All receptors derive from a man younger than 45 in good health.

A remark on this clone: This CDR3 is also generated by other DNA sequences in the sample. The chain employs TRBV7-2 and TRBJ2-7; no clear D gene. This CDR3 region has 11 residues. V lost 1 base and J lost 7, with 5 bases in between. Germline loops: CDR1 SGHTA, CDR2 FQGNSA. CDR3: CASSLVGEQYF. The CDR3 DNA sequence: TGTGCCAGCAGCTTAGTAGGGGAGCAGTACTTC.

This chain joins TRBV7-6 and TRBJ2-2, with 7 nucleotides matching TRBD1. Germline V gives CDR1 SGHVS, CDR2 FNYEAQ. Trimming removed 2 bases from V and 3 bases from J; junction bases left unmatched: 6. This CDR3 is 16 amino acids long. CDR3 sequence (DNA): TGTGCCAGCAGCTTAATAGGGGGCGCTGACACCGGGGAGCTGTTTTTT. It encodes CASSLIGGADTGELFF.